A selection of T cell receptor beta chains follows, all from one sample in a study of blood T cell repertoires in COVID-19. Sequenced by immunoSEQ multiplex PCR; TCRdb stores in-frame clones only, minus some. The sample holds fewer than 400,000 clones, around four fifths seen once. Sequenced material: peripheral blood. Receptor source: a man aged 30-40 years with active or convalescent COVID-19. CDR3s include the opening cysteine and the closing phenylalanine or tryptophan. D genes are given only for firm matches. The listing skips clone size in some rows; elsewhere it reads once, few, many or a size class.

size,D,V,J,DNA,CDR3
NA,TRBD1,TRBV4-1,TRBJ1-2,TGCGCCAGCAGCCAACTAGACAGGGGGACTAACTATGGCTACACCTTC,CASSQLDRGTNYGYTF
once,TRBD2,TRBV5-1,TRBJ2-3,TGCGCCAGCAGCCTAGCGGGAGTGGTTACAGATACGCAGTATTTT,CASSLAGVVTDTQYF
NA,TRBD2,TRBV5-4,TRBJ2-7,TGTGCCAGCAGCTTGTCTAGCGGGGGGGCCAAAGAGCAGTACTTC,CASSLSSGGAKEQYF
NA,TRBD1,TRBV19,TRBJ1-2,TGTGCCAGTAGTCCTACAGGTACAGGGGCCTATGGCTACACCTTC,CASSPTGTGAYGYTF
NA,NA,TRBV4-1,TRBJ1-1,TGCGCCAGCAGCCAAGGGGGACTTGAAGCTTTCTTT,CASSQGGLEAFF
NA,NA,TRBV7-2,TRBJ1-2,TGTGCCAGCAGCTCTCGGACAGACGGCTATGGCTACACCTTC,CASSSRTDGYGYTF
NA,NA,TRBV11-2,TRBJ2-5,TGTGCCAGCAGCTTAGGCAGCGGCCAAGAGACCCAGTACTTC,CASSLGSGQETQYF
NA,NA,TRBV7-2,TRBJ1-6,TGTGCCAGCAGCTTAGGACCGGGGAATTCACCCCTCCACTTT,CASSLGPGNSPLHF
NA,TRBD1,TRBV6-2/TRBV6-3,TRBJ1-2,TGTGCCAGCAGTTACCCCCCTCGACAGGGAGGCTATGGCTACACCTTC,CASSYPPRQGGYGYTF
NA,NA,TRBV7-9,TRBJ2-1,TGTGCCAGCAGCGTAGAGAGGGGAGGACCCCAGATCGGGCAGTTCTTC,CASSVERGGPQIGQFF
NA,TRBD1,TRBV5-4,TRBJ1-2,TGTGCCAGCAGCTCTCCAAACAGGGGGCATGGGGGCTACACCTTC,CASSSPNRGHGGYTF
once,NA,TRBV28,TRBJ2-1,TGTGCCAGCAGTTCGCCGACGACTAGTCCCGGCTACAATGAGCAGTTCTTC,CASSSPTTSPGYNEQFF
NA,TRBD1,TRBV7-3,TRBJ1-6,TGTGCCAGCAGCCCCTCCGGGACAGGGGGAACACCCCTCCACTTT,CASSPSGTGGTPLHF
NA,TRBD2,TRBV28,TRBJ2-7,TGTGCCAGCAGTTTATTGGGGGACTACTCCTACGAGCAGTACTTC,CASSLLGDYSYEQYF
NA,NA,TRBV7-3,TRBJ2-1,TGTGCCAGCAGCCCCGTAAACTCCTACAATGAGCAGTTCTTC,CASSPVNSYNEQFF
NA,NA,TRBV5-4,TRBJ2-1,TGTGCCAGCAGCCATCCCCAAACTAACACCTACAATGAGCAGTTCTTC,CASSHPQTNTYNEQFF
NA,TRBD2,TRBV12-5,TRBJ2-1,TGTGCTAGTGGCCTGGGACTAGCGGGAGGAGGGCGGTACAATGAGCAGTTCTTC,CASGLGLAGGGRYNEQFF
NA,NA,TRBV9,TRBJ2-7,TGTGCCAGCAGCGTAGGACAGTCAACCTACGAGCAGTACTTC,CASSVGQSTYEQYF
NA,NA,TRBV18,TRBJ2-3,TGTGCCAGCTCACTCGGGTCGGCAAGGGATACGCAGTATTTT,CASSLGSARDTQYF
NA,NA,TRBV4-1,TRBJ1-2,TGCGCCAGCAGCCACCCGGGCAGGAGGGACGAATATGGCTACACCTTC,CASSHPGRRDEYGYTF
few,TRBD1,TRBV27,TRBJ2-2,TGTGCCAGCAGTTTTGGGACAGGGGACACCGGGGAGCTGTTTTTT,CASSFGTGDTGELFF
NA,NA,TRBV12-3/TRBV12-4,TRBJ2-1,TGTGCCAGCAGTTTCTCTGAGGATGAGCAGTTCTTC,CASSFSEDEQFF
NA,TRBD2,TRBV11-3,TRBJ2-1,TGTGCCAGCAGCCCAACCGGACTAGCGGATGAGCAGTTCTTC,CASSPTGLADEQFF
NA,NA,TRBV7-2,TRBJ1-3,TGTGCGCACGGGAAATCTGACTCTGGAAACACCATATATTTT,CAHGKSDSGNTIYF
few,NA,TRBV27,TRBJ1-5,TGTGCCAGCAGTTTAGGACACTCTCGGCCCCAGCATTTT,CASSLGHSRPQHF
NA,NA,TRBV7-9,TRBJ1-1,TGTGCCTTTACTCTCGGGAACACTGAAGCTTTCTTT,CAFTLGNTEAFF
NA,NA,TRBV27,TRBJ2-7,TGTGCCAGCAGTTTCGGGAATACCTACGAGCAGTACTTC,CASSFGNTYEQYF
NA,TRBD2,TRBV4-3,TRBJ2-1,TGCGCCAGCAGCCAAGAGGTAGCGGGAGGGTACAATGAGCAGTTCTTC,CASSQEVAGGYNEQFF
NA,TRBD1,TRBV7-2,TRBJ1-4,TGTGCCAGCAGCTTAGCCAGGGGGGAAAAACTGTTTTTT,CASSLARGEKLFF
NA,NA,TRBV19,TRBJ1-1,TGTGCCAGTAGGTTCCAGGGCCGGGCAATGAACACTGAAGCTTTCTTT,CASRFQGRAMNTEAFF
NA,NA,TRBV21-1,TRBJ2-7,TGTGCCAGCAGCAAAGGGGGCGAGGACCGGGACAAACCCTACGAGCAGTACTTC,CASSKGGEDRDKPYEQYF